This TCR beta chain emerged from a study of shared clonotypes between healthy human individuals. Whole-study context: Plates per donor: three CD4 naive, three CD4 memory, two CD8 naive, one CD8 memory.

Clones were read by immunoSEQ multiplex PCR, and TCRdb kept only the in-frame ones, dropping some. The sample carries 2 million to 2.5 million clones, 85% to 95% recorded once. With respect to this clone: The antigen is undetermined.

Those who donated were healthy HIV-negative adults, with no recent acute infections or vaccinations reported. CD45RA+ naive and CD45RA-negative memory subsets were separated from CD4+ cells. The study's findings and limits: The study sampled only blood, and tissue repertoires likely differ.

Material for sequencing was naive CD4+ T cells from PBMCs. The sample's subset: CD45RA+ positively selected. The TCR originated in a man between 18 and 29 years old in good health. Some clones in this sample may be carry-over from other donors' samples.

In DNA form, the CDR3 reads TGCGCCAGCAGCTTGGCCGACATTGGGGCTGGAAACACCATATATTTT. Amino acid sequence: CASSLADIGAGNTIYF. This chain joins TRBV5-1 and TRBJ1-3; D gene unclear. The CDR3 extends over 16 amino acids. From germline, CDR1 is SGHRS and CDR2 YFSETQ. V was shortened by 0 bases and J by 2 bases, with 12 bases between the two germline ends.